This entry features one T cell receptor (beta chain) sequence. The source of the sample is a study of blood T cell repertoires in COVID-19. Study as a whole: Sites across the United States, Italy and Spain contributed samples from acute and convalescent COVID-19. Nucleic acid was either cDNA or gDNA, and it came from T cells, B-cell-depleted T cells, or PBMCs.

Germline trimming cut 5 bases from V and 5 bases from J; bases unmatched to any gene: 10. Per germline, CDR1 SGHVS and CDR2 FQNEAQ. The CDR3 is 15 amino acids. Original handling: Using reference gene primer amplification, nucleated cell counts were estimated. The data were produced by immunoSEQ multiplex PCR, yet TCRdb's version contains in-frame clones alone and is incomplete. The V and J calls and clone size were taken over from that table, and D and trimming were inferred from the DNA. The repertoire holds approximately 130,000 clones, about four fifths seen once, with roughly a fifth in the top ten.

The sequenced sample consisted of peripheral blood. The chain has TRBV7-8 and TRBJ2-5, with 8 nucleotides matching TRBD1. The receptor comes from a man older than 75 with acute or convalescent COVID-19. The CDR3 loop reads CASSIRTGWGETQYF. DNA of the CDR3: TGTGCCAGCAGCATACGGACAGGGTGGGGGGAGACCCAGTACTTC.